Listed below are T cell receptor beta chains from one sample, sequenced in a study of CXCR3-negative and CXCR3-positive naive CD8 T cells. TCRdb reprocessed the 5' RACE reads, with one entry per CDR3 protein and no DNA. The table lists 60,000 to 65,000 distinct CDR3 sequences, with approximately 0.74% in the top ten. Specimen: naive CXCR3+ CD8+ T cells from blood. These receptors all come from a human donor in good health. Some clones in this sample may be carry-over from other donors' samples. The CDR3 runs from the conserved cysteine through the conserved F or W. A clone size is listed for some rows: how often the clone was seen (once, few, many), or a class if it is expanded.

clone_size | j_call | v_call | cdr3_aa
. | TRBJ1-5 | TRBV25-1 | CASSELGGNQPQHF
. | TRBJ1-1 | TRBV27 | CASSLKAGGMNTEAFF
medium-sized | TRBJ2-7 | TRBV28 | CASSFKGGGSYEQYF
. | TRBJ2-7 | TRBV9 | CASSVGFWQERYEQYF
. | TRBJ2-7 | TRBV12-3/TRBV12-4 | CASNKGSSYEQYF
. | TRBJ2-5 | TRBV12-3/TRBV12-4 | CASSFGSTVQETQYF
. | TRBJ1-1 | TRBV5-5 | CASSLGTGGTEAFF
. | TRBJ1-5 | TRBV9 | CASSVGESVNQPQHF
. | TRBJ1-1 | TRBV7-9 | CASSRRTGGYEGDTEAFF
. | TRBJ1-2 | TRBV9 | CASSLKDRANYGYTF
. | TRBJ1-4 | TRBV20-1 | CSARGDRGSTNEKLFF
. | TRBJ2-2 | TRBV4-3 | CASSRTGGEGRESGELFF
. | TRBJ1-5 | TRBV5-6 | CASSLGAQGNQPQHF